This T cell receptor beta chain originates from a study of molecular identifiers for immune sequencing clone quantification. Naive CD8 T cells underwent sorting with the CD8+CD4-CCR7+CD45RA+ definition. As to this clonotype: Antigen unknown.

Study outcomes and limitations: Identical TCR molecules can share a barcode, and this sharing could underestimate highly expanded clone sizes.

J gave up 7 bases and V 3 bases, and 17 bases lay outside the gene matches. In germline, CDR1 is MGHRA, CDR2 YSYEKL. The CDR3 runs to 17 residues. MiXCR was run by TCRdb on the PCR reads, yielding one entry per CDR3 protein. This sample has about 510,000 distinct CDR3 sequences, with 20% to 25% found just once. Sample: naive CD8+ T cells from blood, with Jurkat cell RNA spiked in. Subset noted: FACS-sorted CD8+CD4-CCR7+CD45RA+ naive T cells. The clonotype originates from a human donor in good health. Some libraries in this study had Jurkat cell RNA spiked in. The chain carries TRBV4-1 and TRBJ2-5, with 7 bases identical to TRBD1. The CDR3 loop reads CASSHDGSAGGFGTQYF. CDR3 nucleotide sequence: TGCGCCAGCAGCCATGATGGTTCGGCAGGGGGTTTTGGGACCCAGTACTTC.